Below are 6 T cell receptor beta chains sequenced from a single sample in a study of PD-L1 blockade in urothelial cancer. Time point indicated: pretreatment peripheral blood. Sequencing used immunoSEQ multiplex PCR; TCRdb keeps in-frame clones, though not all of them. The sample yields about 56,000 clones, roughly 85% seen once. The sequences come from PBMCs, collected around atezolizumab (anti-PD-L1) treatment. The receptors shown here come from a man between 65 and 85 years old with urothelial cancer.

The chain couples TRBV2 to TRBJ2-5; 12 bases agree with TRBD2. Germline V lookup: CDR1 SNHLY, CDR2 FYNNEI. CDR3 size: 16 residues. With V trimmed by 6 bases and J by 5 bases, 10 bases remained unmatched. The CDR3 DNA sequence: TGTGCCAGCAGGGCTGGACTAGCGGGGCCCCAGGAGACCCAGTACTTC. This translates into CASRAGLAGPQETQYF.

The table lists this clone with a count of one. V and J are TRBV5-1 and TRBJ2-4; a weak D match, TRBD2 (7 bases). The CDR3 sequence is 16 residues long. CDR1 is SGHRS, CDR2 YFSETQ, per germline. Trimming took off 0 bases at V and 8 bases at J, with 18 bases between the two ends. CDR3 bases: TGCGCCAGCAGCTTGGAGGGGGGGCGGTCGGGGGACATTCAGTACTTC. Its translation: CASSLEGGRSGDIQYF.

This clone showed up just once. V usage is TRBV19 and J usage is TRBJ2-1; TRBD2 aligns across 13 bases. V lost 6 bases, J lost 6 bases, and 8 bases stayed unmatched. Germline CDR1 LNHDA, CDR2 SQIVND (reference sequence). This CDR3 has 16 residues. The chain's CDR3 is CASRPGLAGVLNEQFF. The CDR3, as DNA: TGTGCCAGTAGACCTGGACTAGCGGGAGTACTCAATGAGCAGTTCTTC.

The rearrangement uses TRBV5-4 and TRBJ2-5; 11 bases match TRBD2. There are 14 residues in the CDR3. V shed 2 bases and J 5 bases; nucleotides not matched to a gene: 2. The germline gives CDR1 SGHNT, CDR2 YYREEE (reference sequence). DNA for the CDR3: TGTGCCAGCAGCTTTAGCGGGAGGGCGGAGACCCAGTACTTC. Its protein is CASSFSGRAETQYF.

The chain couples TRBV10-3 to TRBJ1-1; D unclear. The CDR3 is 15 amino acids. Germline V lookup: CDR1 ENHRY, CDR2 SYGVKD. Trimming stripped 3 bases from V and 1 base from J, with 12 bases between. CDR3 nucleotides: TGTGCCATCAGTGAAGAGTCGAATTCGAACACTGAAGCTTTCTTT. Encoded protein: CAISEESNSNTEAFF.

This clone has only a few counts. The chain recombines TRBV19 with TRBJ2-1; D is perhaps TRBD2 (7 bases). The CDR3 contains 15 residues. Trimming took off 2 bases at V and 10 bases at J, with 18 bases between the two ends. Germline V gives CDR1 LNHDA, CDR2 SQIVND (reference sequence). Written as DNA, the CDR3 is TGTGCCAGTAGTATAAGGGGGGCGGCGGGAGAAGAGCAGTTCTTC. Translation gives CASSIRGAAGEEQFF.